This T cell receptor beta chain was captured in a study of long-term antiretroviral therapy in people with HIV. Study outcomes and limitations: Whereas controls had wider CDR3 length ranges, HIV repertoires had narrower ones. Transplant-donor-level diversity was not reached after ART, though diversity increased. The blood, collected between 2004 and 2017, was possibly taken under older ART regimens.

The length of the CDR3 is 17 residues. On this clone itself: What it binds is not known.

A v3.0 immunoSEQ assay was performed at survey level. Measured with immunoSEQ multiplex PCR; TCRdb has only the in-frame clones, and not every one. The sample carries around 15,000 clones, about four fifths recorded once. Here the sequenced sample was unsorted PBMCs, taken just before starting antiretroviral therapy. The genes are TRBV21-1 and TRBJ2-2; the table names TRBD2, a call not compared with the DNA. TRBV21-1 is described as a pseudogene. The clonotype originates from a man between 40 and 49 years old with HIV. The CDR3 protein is CASSNSGWALTCGELFF. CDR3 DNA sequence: TGTGCCAGCAGCAACTCGGGGTGGGCCCTTACCTGTGGGGAGCTGTTTTTT.